The 27 T cell receptor beta chains presented below share a single source sample, sequenced in a study of T cell responses to AZD1222 COVID-19 vaccine. Sequenced by immunoSEQ multiplex PCR; TCRdb stores in-frame clones only, minus some. In the table there are under 35,000 clones, just over 90% of which are singletons. The sample here was peripheral blood, taken on day 0 of AZD1222 vaccination. The receptors here all came from an adult in good health.

The chain employs TRBV25-1 and TRBJ2-5; no reliable D call. The germline V gene encodes CDR1 MGHDK and CDR2 SYGVNS. The CDR3 covers 11 residues. V lost 4 bases and J 4 bases, leaving 4 bases between the germline ends. CDR3 sequence (DNA): TGTGCCAGCAGTGGGCTAGAGACCCAGTACTTC. Protein sequence: CASSGLETQYF.

This chain connects TRBV4-2 to TRBJ2-3; 10 bases line up with TRBD1. This CDR3 region has 15 residues. V trimming: 4 bases; J trimming: 8 bases; junction bases outside the gene matches: 9. The germline CDR1 and CDR2 sequences are LGHNA and YNFKEQ. The CDR3 DNA follows: TGTGCCAGCAGCCGGGAGGGACAGGGGTTAGTTACGCAGTATTTT. It encodes CASSREGQGLVTQYF.

The gene calls are TRBV12-3 or TRBV12-4 and TRBJ2-7, with a possible D match to TRBD1 (5 bases). There are 12 residues in the CDR3. Trimming removed 3 bases from V and 5 bases from J, with 8 bases in between. The CDR3: CASSFKGHEQYF. The DNA for the CDR3 is TGTGCCAGCAGTTTTAAGGGGCACGAGCAGTACTTC.

The genes are TRBV4-1 and TRBJ2-7, with 11 bases that match TRBD1. CDR3 size: 16 residues. The V segment lost 3 bases and the J segment 2 bases; nucleotides outside the gene matches: 6. Germline-derived CDR1 and CDR2 are MGHRA and YSYEKL. As DNA, the CDR3 is TGCGCCAGCAGCCAGTGGGGACAGGGGGGGACCTACGAGCAGTACTTC. Residues: CASSQWGQGGTYEQYF.

V usage is TRBV7-2 and J usage is TRBJ1-2; D gene uncertain. V lost 3 bases to trimming and J lost 4 bases, with 15 bases between them. This CDR3 is built from 15 residues. Germline V CDR1 and CDR2: SGHTA, FQGNSA. The CDR3 bases are TGTGCCAGCAGCTTGATGGTATCGGACTCCTATGGCTACACCTTC. Translated, it gives CASSLMVSDSYGYTF.

The chain recombines TRBV6-6 with TRBJ1-5; D may be TRBD1 (5 bases). Germline V lookup: CDR1 MNHNY, CDR2 SVGAGI (reference sequence). The V gene lost 9 bases and the J gene lost 6 bases, with 15 bases spanning the gap. This CDR3 spans 13 amino acids. The CDR3 DNA reads as TGTGCCAGTGTCCAGGGTGAATCTCAGCCCCAGCATTTT. Its protein product is CASVQGESQPQHF.

Here the CDR3 reads CASSLPPGAGTEAFF. The CDR3 DNA is TGTGCCAGCAGTTTACCTCCCGGGGCAGGCACTGAAGCTTTCTTT. V usage is TRBV28 and J usage is TRBJ1-1, with a weak D call TRBD1 (5 bases). CDR3 length equals 15 residues. Germline lookup yields CDR1 MDHEN and CDR2 SYDVKM. V was clipped by 2 bases and J by 4 bases, with 14 bases between them.

The V gene is TRBV29-1, the J gene TRBJ1-2; tentative D call: TRBD1 (6 bases). Germline V gene sequence: CDR1 SQVTM, CDR2 ANQGSEA. This CDR3 is built from 12 residues. The V gene lost 4 bases and the J gene lost 1 base, with 7 bases spanning the gap. DNA of the CDR3: TGCAGCGTTGGGACAGTTAACTATGGCTACACCTTC. It translates to CSVGTVNYGYTF.

This rearrangement joins TRBV5-4 to TRBJ2-1, with D possibly matching TRBD1 (5 bases). V shed 4 bases and J shed 0 bases, with 11 bases lying between them. The germline V gene has CDR1 SGHNT and CDR2 YYREEE (reference sequence). The CDR3 is 15 residues long. The CDR3 spells CASSPGSSSYNEQFF. CDR3 coding DNA: TGTGCCAGCAGCCCAGGGTCGAGCTCCTACAATGAGCAGTTCTTC.

By frequency in the sample, this clone is medium-sized. V and J are TRBV6-2 or TRBV6-3 and TRBJ2-7; D unclear. The CDR3 contains 12 residues. V lost 2 bases to trimming and J lost 3 bases, with 5 bases between them. Germline V gene data show CDR1 as MNHEY and CDR2 as SVGEGT. CDR3 region: CASSYTVYEQYF. The DNA of the CDR3 is TGTGCCAGCAGTTACACGGTCTACGAGCAGTACTTC.

This chain uses TRBV12-5 with TRBJ1-1; a weak D match, TRBD1 (5 bases). Between the trimmed V and J ends, which lost 1 base and 2 bases, there was a span of 8 bases. The CDR3 runs 14 residues. CDR1 is LGHNT and CDR2 is FRNRAP in the germline V gene. The CDR3 nucleotides read TGTGCTAGTGGTTTGGGGGACTATAACACTGAAGCTTTCTTT. The encoded protein is CASGLGDYNTEAFF.

The rearrangement joins TRBV6-6 to TRBJ1-5; D is possibly TRBD1 (6 bases). CDR3 length equals 15 residues. V was cut by 6 bases and J by 0 bases, with 12 bases left in between. CDR1 MNHNY and CDR2 SVGAGI come from the germline V gene (reference sequence). Written as DNA, the CDR3 is TGTGCCAGCAGCCCAGGGGCGGGTAGCAATCAGCCCCAGCATTTT. Amino acid sequence: CASSPGAGSNQPQHF.

The chain couples TRBV2 to TRBJ2-2, with 8 bases fitting TRBD1. This CDR3 contains 17 residues. J lost 3 bases, V lost 3 bases, and 9 bases had no gene match. Germline CDR1 is SNHLY and CDR2 is FYNNEI. Here the CDR3 DNA reads TGTGCCAGCAGTGAGAGTATCACAGGGGGATACACCGGGGAGCTGTTTTTT. It is translated as CASSESITGGYTGELFF.

The V and J genes are TRBV27 and TRBJ2-7; 7 positions agree with TRBD2. V trimming: 6 bases; J trimming: 3 bases; junction bases outside the gene matches: 8. The CDR3 has 14 residues. The germline V gene has CDR1 MNHEY and CDR2 SMNVEV (reference sequence). CDR3 DNA sequence: TGTGCCAGCAGACCGGGACTACCTCTCTACGAGCAGTACTTC. It specifies CASRPGLPLYEQYF.

The genes are TRBV19 and TRBJ1-1, with TRBD1 identical over 10 bases. The germline V gene encodes CDR1 LNHDA and CDR2 SQIVND (reference sequence). The CDR3 length is 14 residues. V was clipped by 6 bases and J by 2 bases; unmatched bases: 3. The CDR3 region has the DNA TGTGCCAGTAGGCGGGACAGGGGTAACACTGAAGCTTTCTTT. This sequence encodes CASRRDRGNTEAFF.

V usage is TRBV20-1 and J usage is TRBJ2-1; D unclear. This CDR3 is built from 13 residues. V was pared by 3 bases and J by 7 bases, with 13 bases between. CDR1 and CDR2 (germline): DFQATT, SNEGSKA (reference sequence). This CDR3 is CSASSTLGNEQFF. The CDR3, as DNA: TGCAGTGCTAGTAGCACTCTTGGGAATGAGCAGTTCTTC.

The V and J genes are TRBV7-2 and TRBJ2-3; TRBD2 matches 9 bases. Germline V lookup: CDR1 SGHTA, CDR2 FQGNSA. J was trimmed by 7 bases and V by 2 bases; bases with no gene match: 10. CDR3 length: 16 amino acids. CDR3 in amino acids: CASSLRGGGGAHTQYF. CDR3 bases: TGTGCCAGCAGCTTACGGGGTGGCGGGGGGGCCCATACGCAGTATTTT. The variable domain in full, with the rest retrieved from reference TRBV7-2 and TRBJ2-3, is GAGVSQSPSNKVTEKGKDVELRCDPISGHTALYWYRQSLGQGLEFLIYFQGNSAPDKSGLPSDRFSAERTGGSVSTLTIQRTQQEDSAVYLCASSLRGGGGAHTQYFGPGTRLTVL.

The sample holds one count of this clone. The gene calls are TRBV10-1 and TRBJ1-2; D unclear. The CDR3 is 13 residues long. V lost 2 bases and J lost 8, with 12 bases in between. CDR1 is WNHNN and CDR2 is SYGVQD in the germline V gene (reference sequence). The CDR3 here is CASSEAPGRGYTF. CDR3 nucleotides: TGCGCCAGCAGTGAGGCCCCCGGGAGGGGCTACACCTTC.

This chain uses TRBV6-1 with TRBJ1-1; D possibly corresponds to TRBD1 (5 bases). There are 16 residues in the CDR3. The ends were cut back, 1 base at V and 6 bases at J, with 18 bases in the middle. The germline gives CDR1 MNHNS, CDR2 SASEGT. The CDR3 nucleotides are TGTGCCAGCAGTGAAGGCATGGGGGGAGCGGGCGCTGAAGCTTTCTTT. It yields the protein CASSEGMGGAGAEAFF.

The J gene is TRBJ2-1, the V gene TRBV5-1; maybe TRBD2 (6 bases). V dropped 0 bases and J dropped 9 bases, with 19 bases sitting between them. Germline V CDR1 and CDR2: SGHRS, YFSETQ. There are 16 residues in the CDR3. The CDR3 sequence is CASSLELRGPEGEQFF. The DNA of the CDR3 is TGCGCCAGCAGCTTGGAGTTGAGGGGCCCGGAGGGTGAGCAGTTCTTC.

The chain employs TRBV6-5 and TRBJ1-2; D may be TRBD1 (5 bases). The germline CDR1 and CDR2 sequences are MNHEY and SVGAGI. CDR3 length equals 14 residues. V shed 7 bases and J shed 4 bases, with 16 bases lying between them. The CDR3 region is CASTLGSGGYGYTF. The CDR3, as DNA: TGTGCCAGCACCCTTGGATCGGGGGGCTATGGCTACACCTTC.

CDR3 residues: CASSVVGGPYNEQFF. Here the CDR3 DNA reads TGTGCCAGCAGCGTAGTCGGGGGGCCTTACAATGAGCAGTTCTTC. This rearrangement joins TRBV9 to TRBJ2-1; possible D gene TRBD2, 7 bases. Germline loops: CDR1 SGDLS, CDR2 YYNGEE. The CDR3 consists of 15 residues. V was clipped by 0 bases and J by 4 bases, with 11 bases between them.

The chain carries TRBV5-8 and TRBJ2-1; possible D gene TRBD1, 5 bases. Trimming pared 1 base from V and 10 bases from J, leaving 15 bases between. The CDR3 consists of 14 residues. Germline CDR1 is SGHTS and CDR2 is YDEGEE. Here the CDR3 reads CASSLLQGRKEQFF. DNA for the CDR3: TGTGCCAGCAGCTTGCTCCAGGGCAGGAAGGAGCAGTTCTTC.

V gene TRBV5-6 combines with J gene TRBJ1-2, with 9 bases matching TRBD1. Germline V gene sequence: CDR1 SGHDT, CDR2 YYEEEE. This CDR3 contains 15 residues. Trimming removed 3 bases from V and 4 bases from J; junction bases left unmatched: 7. As DNA, the CDR3 is TGTGCCAGCAGCTCCCCGGGACAGGGTTTCTATGGCTACACCTTC. Its protein product is CASSSPGQGFYGYTF.

The genes are TRBV2 and TRBJ2-5; 12 nucleotides align to TRBD2. Germline V CDR1 and CDR2: SNHLY, FYNNEI. The J segment lost 1 base and the V segment lost 6 bases, leaving 6 bases of the junction unmatched. This CDR3 contains 16 residues. CDR3 amino acids: CASRGTSGLSQETQYF. In DNA form, the CDR3 reads TGTGCCAGCAGGGGGACTAGCGGGCTTTCCCAAGAGACCCAGTACTTC. The full variable domain, rest sourced from reference TRBV2 and TRBJ2-5, is EPEVTQTPSHQVTQMGQEVILRCVPISNHLYFYWYRQILGQKVEFLVSFYNNEISEKSEIFDDQFSVERPDGSNFTLKIRSTKLEDSAMYFCASRGTSGLSQETQYFGPGTRLLVL.

The V gene is TRBV19, the J gene TRBJ1-1; no clear D. This CDR3 is 14 amino acids long. Germline V CDR1 and CDR2: LNHDA, SQIVND (reference sequence). V lost 4 bases and J lost 0, with 9 bases in between. CDR3 loop: CASSSWEMNTEAFF. The CDR3 DNA reads as TGTGCCAGTAGTAGCTGGGAAATGAACACTGAAGCTTTCTTT.

This sequence joins TRBV5-3 and TRBJ1-1; 10 bases match TRBD1. TRBV5-3 is treated as an ORF (open reading frame) with a function not yet certain. The CDR3 runs 15 residues. Trimming took 4 bases from V and 3 from J; bases not matched to a gene: 6. The CDR3, as DNA: TGTGCCAGAAGCGCGGGACAGGGGTTCCACACTGAAGCTTTCTTT. This encodes CARSAGQGFHTEAFF.